This T cell receptor (beta chain) was recovered during a study of blood T cell repertoires in COVID-19. Study summary: There were acute and convalescent COVID-19 samples, and they came from the United States, Italy and Spain. In each case, the material was cDNA or gDNA derived from T cells, B-cell-depleted T cells, or PBMCs.

In the original workflow: Amplified reference gene primers provided the basis for estimating nucleated cell counts. Repertoires were generated with immunoSEQ multiplex PCR, while TCRdb's copy carries only in-frame clones and drops some. For V, J and clone size, that table is used; D and trimming come from the DNA. The sample yields 130,000 to 150,000 clones, about four fifths seen once. Losses at the gene ends were 5 bases for V and 1 base for J; bases not matched to a gene: 6. CDR1 SGHAT and CDR2 FQNNGV come from the germline V gene. The length of the CDR3 is 15 residues. V gene TRBV11-2 combines with J gene TRBJ2-3, with 7 bases that match TRBD1. Sequencing was performed on peripheral blood. The clonotype originates from an elderly man with acute or convalescent COVID-19. CDR3 in amino acids: CASSPTGTGTDTQYF. The CDR3 DNA reads as TGTGCCAGCAGCCCAACCGGGACAGGCACAGATACGCAGTATTTT.